The 7 T cell receptor beta chains below come from one sample, sequenced in a study of blood T cell repertoires in COVID-19. Some clones are missing from TCRdb's copy, which holds only in-frame ones; the method was immunoSEQ multiplex PCR. The sample includes about 160,000 clones, approximately 85% of them seen just once. Sequenced sample: peripheral blood. These receptor sequences come from an older woman with COVID-19, enrolled during active disease.

V and J are TRBV5-6 and TRBJ2-2; 9 bases line up with TRBD2. CDR3 size: 15 residues. Losses at the gene ends were 3 bases for V and 6 bases for J; bases not matched to a gene: 6. In germline, CDR1 is SGHDT, CDR2 YYEEEE. This CDR3 is CASSSLRLAAGELFF. CDR3 sequence (DNA): TGTGCCAGCAGCTCCTTACGACTAGCGGCCGGGGAGCTGTTTTTT.

This chain connects TRBV21-1 to TRBJ2-2; the table's D call, TRBD2, has no DNA check behind it. TRBV21-1 is an annotated pseudogene. The CDR3 has 17 residues. CDR3 nucleotides: TGTGCCAGCAGCAAGGGGCTAGCGGGAGACAACACCGGGGAGCTGTTTTTT. Translated, it gives CASSKGLAGDNTGELFF.

The chain links TRBV7-6 to TRBJ2-1; 10 nucleotides align to TRBD2. Losses at the gene ends were 4 bases for V and 2 bases for J; bases not matched to a gene: 14. The CDR3 is 19 residues long. Per germline, CDR1 SGHVS and CDR2 FNYEAQ. The DNA for the CDR3 is TGTGCCAGCAGCTCCACCCTGCTAGCGGGAGTACCAACCTACAATGAGCAGTTCTTC. It encodes CASSSTLLAGVPTYNEQFF.

This clone was seen more than once but under ten times. The V call is TRBV5-4, the J call TRBJ1-1, with TRBD1 matching over 7 bases. The V segment lost 5 bases and the J segment 2 bases; nucleotides outside the gene matches: 6. The length of the CDR3 is 14 residues. Germline V gives CDR1 SGHNT, CDR2 YYREEE (reference sequence). This CDR3 reads CASRDQGDNTEAFF. The CDR3 nucleotides are TGTGCCAGCAGGGATCAGGGGGATAACACTGAAGCTTTCTTT.

This chain joins TRBV6-4 and TRBJ1-1; 7 nucleotides agree with TRBD1. CDR3 length equals 15 residues. V was pared by 0 bases and J by 1 base, with 2 bases of the junction left unmatched. CDR1 MRHNA and CDR2 SNTAGT come from the germline V gene. CDR3 bases: TGTGCCAGCAGTGACTCGACAGGGCCGAACACTGAAGCTTTCTTT. Its translation: CASSDSTGPNTEAFF.

The genes are TRBV27 and TRBJ1-2, with a possible D match to TRBD1 (5 bases). V shed 4 bases and J shed 8 bases, with 11 bases lying between them. Germline loops: CDR1 MNHEY, CDR2 SMNVEV (reference sequence). This CDR3 comprises 12 residues. CDR3 DNA: TGTGCCAGCAGTTCGGGACTGACGGGCTACACCTTC. As protein: CASSSGLTGYTF.

V usage is TRBV6-5 and J usage is TRBJ1-2, with D possibly being TRBD1 (6 bases). The CDR3 contains 13 residues. Per the germline V gene, CDR1 is MNHEY and CDR2 is SVGAGI. The V end was cut by 6 bases, the J end by 8 bases, with 16 bases between. The CDR3 nucleotides are TGTGCCAGCAGGGCGACAGGTTTGCGGGGCTACACCTTC. Translating it yields CASRATGLRGYTF.